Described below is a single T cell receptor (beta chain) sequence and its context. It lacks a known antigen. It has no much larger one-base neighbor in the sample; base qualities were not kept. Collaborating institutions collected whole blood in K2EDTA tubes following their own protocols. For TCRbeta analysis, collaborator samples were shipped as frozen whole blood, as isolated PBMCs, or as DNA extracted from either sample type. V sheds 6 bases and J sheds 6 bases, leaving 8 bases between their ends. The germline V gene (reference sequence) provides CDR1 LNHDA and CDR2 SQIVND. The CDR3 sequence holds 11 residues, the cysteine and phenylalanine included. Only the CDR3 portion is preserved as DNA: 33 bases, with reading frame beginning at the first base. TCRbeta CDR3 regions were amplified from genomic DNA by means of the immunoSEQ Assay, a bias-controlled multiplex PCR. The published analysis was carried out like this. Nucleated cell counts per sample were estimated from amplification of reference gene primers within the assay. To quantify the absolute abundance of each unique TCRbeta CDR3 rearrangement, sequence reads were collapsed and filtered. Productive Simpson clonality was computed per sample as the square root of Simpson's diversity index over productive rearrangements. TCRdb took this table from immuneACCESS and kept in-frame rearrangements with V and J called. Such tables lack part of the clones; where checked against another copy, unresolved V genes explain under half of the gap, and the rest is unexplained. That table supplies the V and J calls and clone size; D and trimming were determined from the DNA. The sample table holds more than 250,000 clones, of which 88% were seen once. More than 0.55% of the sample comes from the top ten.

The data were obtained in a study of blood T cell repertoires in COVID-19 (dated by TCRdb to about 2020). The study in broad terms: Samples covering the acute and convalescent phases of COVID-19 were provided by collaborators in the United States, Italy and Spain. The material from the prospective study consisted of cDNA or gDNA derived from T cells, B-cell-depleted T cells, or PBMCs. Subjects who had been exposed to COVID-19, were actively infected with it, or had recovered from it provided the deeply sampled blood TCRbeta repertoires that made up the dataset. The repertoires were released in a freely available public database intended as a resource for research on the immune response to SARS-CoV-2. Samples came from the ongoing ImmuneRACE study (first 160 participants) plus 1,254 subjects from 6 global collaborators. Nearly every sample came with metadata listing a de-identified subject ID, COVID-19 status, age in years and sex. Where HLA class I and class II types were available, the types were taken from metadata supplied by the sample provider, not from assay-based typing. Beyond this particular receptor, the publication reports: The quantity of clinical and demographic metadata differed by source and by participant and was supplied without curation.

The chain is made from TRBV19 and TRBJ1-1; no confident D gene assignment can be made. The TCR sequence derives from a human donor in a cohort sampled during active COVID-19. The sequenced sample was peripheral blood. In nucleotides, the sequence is TGTGCCAGTAGGCGGGCCGCTGAAGCTTTCTTT. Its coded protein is CASRRAAEAFF. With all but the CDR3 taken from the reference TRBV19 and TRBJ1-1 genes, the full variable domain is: DGGITQSPKYLFRKEGQNVTLSCEQNLNHDAMYWYRQDPGQGLRLIYYSQIVNDFQKGDIAEGYSVSREKKESFPLTVTSAQKNPTAFYLCASRRAAEAFFGQGTRLTVV.